The present T cell receptor beta chain was sequenced within a study of T cells in Graves' hyperthyroidism and ophthalmopathy (dated by TCRdb to the late 2010s). About the full investigation: Peripheral blood samples were taken at initial diagnosis, before any treatment was given. A discovery cohort of about a hundred patients, 43 with Graves' ophthalmopathy and 57 with stable Graves' hyperthyroidism, was used to find distinguishing TCR V-J signatures. Whether ophthalmopathy could be predicted prospectively was tested in an independent validation cohort made up of 18 to 20 hyperthyroidism patients plus 17 patients who later progressed to ophthalmopathy. The 100 discovery patients were divided at random into training and test sets in a 7:3 ratio. Thyroid tissue and blood T-cell repertoires from about six Graves' hyperthyroidism patients were also compared in the study. Following sampling, methimazole starting at 30 mg daily was given to hyperthyroidism patients, and high-dose intravenous methylprednisolone was given to ophthalmopathy patients. The paper reports TCR Vbeta CDR3 sequencing of roughly 140 peripheral blood samples: some 44 ophthalmopathy, fewer than 80 hyperthyroidism and around 17 progressor patients. On the study overall, not on this receptor specifically: In validation, the model predicted progression to ophthalmopathy with just under 71% sensitivity and over 72% specificity, a median of 6.5 months before onset. Most expanded thyroid clonotypes (frequency above 0.001) were also found in blood, which suggests that blood repertoires may mirror thyroid immune responses. Sample size was not statistically predetermined, and blinding of investigators to group allocation was not performed. A model built on a 13 V-J signature distinguished ophthalmopathy from stable hyperthyroidism, reaching roughly 88% sensitivity and about 81% specificity in cross-validation and 80%/75% in testing.

Graves' hyperthyroidism was defined as stable when no progression to ophthalmopathy occurred over 18 months of follow-up. Hyperthyroidism patients were aged 18 to 65 years and newly diagnosed, with disease duration of less than 2 months. The study excluded patients with uncontrolled infections, other autoimmune diseases, pregnancy or lactation. Clinical symptoms, serum thyroxine and TRAb, thyroid ultrasound, and orbital computed tomography formed the basis for the diagnoses. Ficoll-Paque density gradient centrifugation was used to isolate PBMCs from around 9.1 ml of fresh peripheral blood. Total RNA was extracted with Trizol reagent, and quality was checked on an Agilent 2100 Bioanalyzer. Amplification of TCR beta CDR3 regions was carried out from RNA transcripts. The first round of RT-PCR for the TCR CDR3 was performed with the HTBI primer set and the Qiagen OneStep RT-PCR kit. A second multiplex PCR round built the libraries, followed by size selection and purification. Sequencing of the libraries was done on an Illumina HiSeq2000 using paired-end 100 bp reads. Processing in the source paper ran as follows. Raw data were processed with SOAPnuke, discarding reads with adapters, uncalled bases, mean Phred below 15, or no exact constant-primer or identifier match. High-quality paired reads were merged using COPE v1.2.5, and each unique nucleotide sequence was defined as a clonotype. MiTCR v1.1 was used to align clonotypes to the IMGT TRBV, TRBD and TRBJ reference segments. Only V-J combinations with frequency above 0.0001, covering 99% to 99.2% of repertoires, were analysed. A TCS score was defined as the ratio of F50 (clonal expansion) to E x V (chaos), with BLOSUM62-based TCRdist applied between CDR3 peptides within each V-J. Welch's t-statistics and random forest reduced just over 500 V-J features to 10 to 15, which were used in a naive Bayes classifier (R e1071). In-frame beta chains were kept once TCRdb had trimmed the public reads at Q25 with fastp and called clones with MiXCR. Identical CDR3 protein sequences are pooled into one entry, listed with their most common genes and DNA. TCRdb, not the authors, supplied the V and J calls. The sample table holds approximately 360,000 distinct CDR3 sequences, of which just under 25% were seen once. The ten biggest clones cover roughly 70% of the sample.

As concerns this clonotype: What antigen it recognizes has not been identified. There are no base qualities to consult, and no much larger clone falls within one base.

The CDR3 contains 13 residues, cysteine and phenylalanine counted. Only the CDR3 region is kept as DNA, spanning 39 bases read in frame from base 1. The CDR1 and CDR2 encoded by the germline V gene are ENHRY and SYGVKD. V and J lose 6 bases and 1 base, and a span of 9 bases separates them. The sequence came from a man aged 50 to 59 with Graves' hyperthyroidism. Sequencing was performed on blood. Recombination linked TRBV10-3 to TRBJ2-5; the D gene is perhaps TRBD2, from 6 matching bases. Here the CDR3 is given as CAISYGGQETQYF. The DNA reads TGTGCCATCAGCTACGGGGGCCAAGAGACCCAGTACTTC.